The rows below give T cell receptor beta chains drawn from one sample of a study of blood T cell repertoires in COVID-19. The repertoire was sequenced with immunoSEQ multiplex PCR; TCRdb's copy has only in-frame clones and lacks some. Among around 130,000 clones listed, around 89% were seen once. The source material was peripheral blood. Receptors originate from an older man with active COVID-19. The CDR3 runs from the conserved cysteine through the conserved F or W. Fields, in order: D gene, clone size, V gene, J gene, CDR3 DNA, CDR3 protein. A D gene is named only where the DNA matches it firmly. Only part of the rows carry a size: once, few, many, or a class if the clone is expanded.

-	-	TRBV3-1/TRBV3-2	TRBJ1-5	TGTGCCAGCAGCCAAGATCTCAGAAACAATCAGCCCCAGCATTTT	CASSQDLRNNQPQHF
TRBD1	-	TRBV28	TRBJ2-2	TGTGCCAGCAGTTTAGGGTCCAGGGGGCGCCCCGGGGAGCTGTTTTTT	CASSLGSRGRPGELFF
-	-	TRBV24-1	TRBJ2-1	TGTGCCACGAAGGGACTCTCAGGCAATGAGCAGTTCTTC	CATKGLSGNEQFF
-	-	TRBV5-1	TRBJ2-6	TGCGCCAGCAGCCCGACCACGGGGTTTGGGGCCAACGTCCTGACTTTC	CASSPTTGFGANVLTF
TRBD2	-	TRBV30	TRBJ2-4	TGTGCCTGGAGCCCCGGCGCGGGACTAGCGGGAAAGAGGGCCAAAAACATTCAGTACTTC	CAWSPGAGLAGKRAKNIQYF
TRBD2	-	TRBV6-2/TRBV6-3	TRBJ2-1	TGTGCCAGCAGTTACTCCGGCCTAGCGGCCACCTACAATGAGCAGTTCTTC	CASSYSGLAATYNEQFF
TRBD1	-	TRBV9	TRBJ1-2	TGTGCCAGCAGCTCCCGGACAGGTGGGGCTAACTATGGCTACACCTTC	CASSSRTGGANYGYTF
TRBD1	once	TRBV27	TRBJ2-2	TGTGCCAGCACCCAGATCTGGACAGGGGAGGCCGGGGAGCTGTTTTTT	CASTQIWTGEAGELFF
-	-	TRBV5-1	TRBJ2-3	TGCGCCAGCAGCTTGGAAGGGGTTGGGACGCAGTATTTT	CASSLEGVGTQYF
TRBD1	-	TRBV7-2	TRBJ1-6	TGTGCCAGCAGCTTAGGGACAGGGCTTAATTCACCCCTCCACTTT	CASSLGTGLNSPLHF
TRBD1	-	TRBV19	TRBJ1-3	TGTGCCAGTAGTATACCAGGGGACAGCAGCTCTGGAAACACCATATATTTT	CASSIPGDSSSGNTIYF
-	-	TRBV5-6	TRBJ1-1	TGTGCCAGCAGCTTGGCCGGAGGGAGGGCTTTCTTT	CASSLAGGRAFF
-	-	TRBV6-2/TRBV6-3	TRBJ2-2	TGTGCCAGCAGCTCCTCAGACACTAACACCGGGGAGCTGTTTTTT	CASSSSDTNTGELFF
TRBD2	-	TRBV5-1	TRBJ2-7	TGCGCCAGCAGCTTGGCAGCGGGACTGTACGAGCAGTACTTC	CASSLAAGLYEQYF
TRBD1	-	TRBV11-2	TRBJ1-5	TGTGCCAGCAGCTTAGTAAGGGCAGGGGGGTTCAATCAGCCCCAGCATTTT	CASSLVRAGGFNQPQHF
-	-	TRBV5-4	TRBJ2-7	TGTGCCAGCAGCTTGGCCGGGGGGGGACAGAACTACGAGCAGTACTTC	CASSLAGGGQNYEQYF
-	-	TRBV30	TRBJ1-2	TGTGCCTGGAGTTTACAGGGATCAAGGGGCTACACCTTC	CAWSLQGSRGYTF
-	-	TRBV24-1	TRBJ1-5	TGTGCCACCAGTGATCCGACCTCGGCGGGGGCAAATCAGCCCCAGCATTTT	CATSDPTSAGANQPQHF
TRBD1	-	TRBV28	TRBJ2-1	TGTGCCAGCAGTTTATTGGGACAGTGGAATGAGCAGTTCTTC	CASSLLGQWNEQFF
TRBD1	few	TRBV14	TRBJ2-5	TGTGCCAGCAGCCAAGAGGCCCCGGGACAGGGCGCGACCCAGTACTTC	CASSQEAPGQGATQYF
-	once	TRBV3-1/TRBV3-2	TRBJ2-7	TGTGCCAGCAGCCATTCGGGGTTTGTCGAGTACGAGCAGTACTTC	CASSHSGFVEYEQYF
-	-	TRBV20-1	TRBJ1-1	TGCAGTTCCAGTCTGAACACTGAAGCTTTCTTT	CSSSLNTEAFF
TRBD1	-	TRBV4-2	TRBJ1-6	TGTGCCAGCAGCTTCAACCCTGGACAGGATAATTCACCCCTCCACTTT	CASSFNPGQDNSPLHF
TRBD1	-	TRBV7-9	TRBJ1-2	TGTGCCAGCAGCTTGGAGACAGGGAACTATGGCTACACCTTC	CASSLETGNYGYTF
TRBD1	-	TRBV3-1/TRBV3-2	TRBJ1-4	TGTGCCAGCAGCCCCGGACAGGGGGCAACTAATGAAAAACTGTTTTTT	CASSPGQGATNEKLFF
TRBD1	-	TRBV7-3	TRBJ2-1	TGTGCCAGCAGCTTAGGGACAGGGCCGTACAATGAGCAGTTCTTC	CASSLGTGPYNEQFF
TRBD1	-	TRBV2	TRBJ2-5	TGTGCCAGCAGTGAAGGGACAGGGGGCAAAGAGACCCAGTACTTC	CASSEGTGGKETQYF
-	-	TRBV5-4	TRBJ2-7	TGTGCCAGCAGCTTGGGGACTGACGAGCAGTACTTC	CASSLGTDEQYF
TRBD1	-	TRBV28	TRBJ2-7	TGTGCCAGCTCGTTAGGGGGGACAGGGATCCACTACGAGCAGTACTTC	CASSLGGTGIHYEQYF
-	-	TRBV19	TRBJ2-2	TGTGCCAGTAGTAGCACTTTAGCCGGGGAGCTGTTTTTT	CASSSTLAGELFF
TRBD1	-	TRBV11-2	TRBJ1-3	TGTGCCAGCAGTTCACAGGGGGCGGTTGGAAACACCATATATTTT	CASSSQGAVGNTIYF
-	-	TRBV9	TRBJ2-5	TGTGCCAGCAGCGTAGGGGCCTTCGTAGAGACCCAGTACTTC	CASSVGAFVETQYF
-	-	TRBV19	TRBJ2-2	TGTGCCAGTAGTCTCGACGGGGGGCGGCGGACCGGGGAGCTGTTTTTT	CASSLDGGRRTGELFF
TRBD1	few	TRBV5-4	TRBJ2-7	TGTGCCAGCAGCACGGTGGACAGGGCATACGAGCAGTACTTC	CASSTVDRAYEQYF
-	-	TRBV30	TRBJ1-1	TGTGCCTGGAGTGGACAGACGATGAACACTGAAGCTTTCTTT	CAWSGQTMNTEAFF
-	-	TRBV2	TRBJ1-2	TGTGCCAGCAGTGCAGGTTATTACTATGGCTACACCTTC	CASSAGYYYGYTF
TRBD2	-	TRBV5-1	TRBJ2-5	TGCGCCAGCAGCTTGGGTGCTACGGCTAGCGGGAGGACTAACCAAGAGACCCAGTACTTC	CASSLGATASGRTNQETQYF
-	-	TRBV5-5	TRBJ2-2	TGTGCCAGCAGCGGCACCGGGACAAAGAACACCGGGGAGCTGTTTTTT	CASSGTGTKNTGELFF
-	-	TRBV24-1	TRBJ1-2	TGTGCCACCAGCCCCGGAGACTACGGCTACACCTTC	CATSPGDYGYTF
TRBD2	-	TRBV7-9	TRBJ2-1	TGTGCCAGCAGCTTAGAGGGGACTAGCGGAATCAATGAGCAGTTCTTC	CASSLEGTSGINEQFF
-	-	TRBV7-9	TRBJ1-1	TGTGCCAGTAAATTAGGGGGGGCGAACACTGAAGCTTTCTTT	CASKLGGANTEAFF
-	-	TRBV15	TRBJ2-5	TGTGCCACCAGCAGAGACGTTAAAGGGGTCGGCGAGACCCAGTACTTC	CATSRDVKGVGETQYF
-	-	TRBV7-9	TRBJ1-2	TGTGCCAGCAGCCCTATGGAGTATGGCTACACCTTC	CASSPMEYGYTF
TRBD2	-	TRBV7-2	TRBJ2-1	TGTGCCAGCAGCTTGAGGGCAGCGGGAGGGCCTCGGCAGTTCTTC	CASSLRAAGGPRQFF
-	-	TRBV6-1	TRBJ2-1	TGTGCCAGCAGTGAAGCCCTAGCTCTAACCTACAATGAGCAGTTCTTC	CASSEALALTYNEQFF
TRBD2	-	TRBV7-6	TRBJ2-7	TGTGCCAGCAGCCTGGGGAGGGTCTCCTACGAGCAGTACTTC	CASSLGRVSYEQYF
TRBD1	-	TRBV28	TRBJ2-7	TGTGCCAGCAGCTGGGACAGGGGCGAGCAGTACTTC	CASSWDRGEQYF
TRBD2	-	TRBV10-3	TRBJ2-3	TGTGCCATCAGGACCGGGACTAGCGGGAGCCTACTCACAGATACGCAGTATTTT	CAIRTGTSGSLLTDTQYF
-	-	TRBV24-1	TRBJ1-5	TGTGCCACCAGTGGAGGGACAAATCAGCCCCAGCATTTT	CATSGGTNQPQHF
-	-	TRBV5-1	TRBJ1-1	TGCGCCAGCAGCTCGAACTTACGCTCCACTGAAGCTTTCTTT	CASSSNLRSTEAFF